The 25 T cell receptor beta chains below were found in one sample sequenced in a study of blood T cell repertoires in COVID-19. Data came from immunoSEQ multiplex PCR; TCRdb stores just in-frame clones and leaves some out. The sample gives approximately 150,000 clones, around 82% of which show up once; approximately 18% is in the top ten. The sequenced sample consisted of PBMCs or T cells enriched from blood (not recorded which). All receptors come from a man aged 55 to 70 who had recovered from COVID-19.

This rearrangement joins TRBV2 to TRBJ1-2, with TRBD1 matching over 7 bases. The CDR3 is 15 residues long. With V trimmed by 2 bases and J by 4 bases, 7 bases remained unmatched. CDR1 and CDR2 from the germline V gene are SNHLY and FYNNEI. The CDR3 nucleotides are TGTGCCAGCAGTGAACAGGGGGATGTAGGCTATGGCTACACCTTC. Its protein is CASSEQGDVGYGYTF.

V gene TRBV6-1 combines with J gene TRBJ1-6, with 9 bases that match TRBD1. The CDR3 runs 14 residues. V lost 10 bases to trimming and J lost 7 bases; unmatched junction nucleotides: 8. Germline CDR1 reads MNHNS; CDR2 reads SASEGT. Written as DNA, the CDR3 is TGTGCCACATCTTGGGACAGGGCGAATTCACCCCTCCACTTT. This encodes CATSWDRANSPLHF.

This chain joins TRBV5-1 and TRBJ1-1; D may be TRBD1 (6 bases). The CDR3 has 16 residues. V gave up 3 bases and J gave up 0 bases, with 15 bases separating them. The germline V gene encodes CDR1 SGHRS and CDR2 YFSETQ. CDR3 sequence reads: CASSWGQAPMNTEAFF. The CDR3 coding sequence is TGCGCCAGCAGCTGGGGGCAGGCCCCTATGAACACTGAAGCTTTCTTT. The entire variable domain, with the rest obtained from reference TRBV5-1 and TRBJ1-1, is as follows: KAGVTQTPRYLIKTRGQQVTLSCSPISGHRSVSWYQQTPGQGLQFLFEYFSETQRNKGNFPGRFSGRQFSNSRSEMNVSTLELGDSALYLCASSWGQAPMNTEAFFGQGTRLTVV.

The gene calls are TRBV6-6 and TRBJ2-5; D is perhaps TRBD2 (7 bases). V lost 7 bases and J 3 bases, leaving 15 bases between the germline ends. There are 14 residues in the CDR3. Germline values: CDR1 MNHNY, CDR2 SVGAGI (reference sequence). CDR3 region: CASTFSGGEETQYF. CDR3 in DNA: TGTGCCAGCACCTTTTCGGGGGGCGAAGAGACCCAGTACTTC.

DNA for the CDR3: TGTGCCGGGGGGACAGCGAACACCGGGGAGCTGTTTTTT. The encoded protein is CAGGTANTGELFF. The rearrangement uses TRBV28 and TRBJ2-2, with D maybe TRBD1 (7 bases). Germline loops: CDR1 MDHEN, CDR2 SYDVKM. This CDR3 comprises 13 residues. V was cut by 11 bases and J by 0 bases, with 10 bases left in between.

The V and J genes are TRBV5-1 and TRBJ1-1; 7 positions match TRBD1. The germline V gene encodes CDR1 SGHRS and CDR2 YFSETQ. V shed 3 bases and J 9 bases; nucleotides not matched to a gene: 2. CDR3 length: 11 residues. CDR3 DNA: TGCGCCAGCAGCTCACAGGGGAAAGCTTTCTTT. This encodes CASSSQGKAFF.

CDR3 DNA: TGTGCCAGCAGCCGCTTCAGCGGGCCCACCGGGGAGCTGTTTTTT. The encoded protein is CASSRFSGPTGELFF. The V and J genes are TRBV6-5 and TRBJ2-2, with a tentative D call TRBD2 (6 bases). CDR1 is MNHEY and CDR2 is SVGAGI in the germline V gene. The CDR3 is made up of 15 amino acids. Between the trimmed V and J ends, which lost 6 bases and 4 bases, there was a span of 15 bases.

The rearrangement links TRBV5-6 to TRBJ2-7; D perhaps matches TRBD1 (6 bases). Per germline, CDR1 SGHDT and CDR2 YYEEEE. Trimming removed 4 bases from V and 5 bases from J, with 10 bases in between. The CDR3 covers 12 residues. The CDR3 region is CASSIQGHEQYF. CDR3 DNA sequence: TGTGCCAGCAGCATACAGGGCCACGAGCAGTACTTC.

V gene TRBV19 combines with J gene TRBJ2-1, with a tentative D call TRBD1 (5 bases). Germline CDR1 reads LNHDA; CDR2 reads SQIVND (reference sequence). Trimming removed 1 base at V and 5 bases at J, with 12 bases between. The CDR3 is made up of 15 amino acids. The CDR3 reads CASSIVRRQNNEQFF. As DNA, the CDR3 is TGTGCCAGTAGTATAGTGAGGCGACAGAACAATGAGCAGTTCTTC.

The chain joins TRBV6-1 to TRBJ2-7, with 8 bases fitting TRBD1. The CDR3 consists of 14 residues. V trimming: 3 bases; J trimming: 3 bases; junction bases outside the gene matches: 4. Germline V lookup: CDR1 MNHNS, CDR2 SASEGT. DNA for the CDR3: TGTGCCAGCAGTGAGGACAGGGCGGGCTACGAGCAGTACTTC. It encodes CASSEDRAGYEQYF.

This clone was detected once. This sequence joins TRBV11-2 and TRBJ2-1; TRBD2 matches 12 bases. CDR1 SGHAT and CDR2 FQNNGV come from the germline V gene. The CDR3 contains 15 residues. V shed 0 bases, J shed 7 bases, and the junction held 1 base outside the gene matches. In DNA, the CDR3 is TGTGCCAGCAGCTTAGATGGGACTAGCGGGAATGAGCAGTTCTTC. Amino acids: CASSLDGTSGNEQFF.

This chain links TRBV5-1 with TRBJ2-5, with a weak D call TRBD1 (5 bases). The V and J ends lost 0 bases and 2 bases respectively, with 17 bases between them. The CDR3 is made up of 17 amino acids. Germline V lookup: CDR1 SGHRS, CDR2 YFSETQ. The CDR3 DNA reads as TGCGCCAGCAGCTTGGGGATCCTGGCGGACATGCAAGAGACCCAGTACTTC. It specifies CASSLGILADMQETQYF.

The CDR3 spells CASSQARYEQYF. CDR3 DNA: TGTGCCAGCAGCCAGGCACGCTACGAGCAGTACTTC. J is TRBJ2-7 and V is TRBV6-1; D is undetermined. The germline V and J ends were trimmed by 6 bases and 3 bases, with 9 bases remaining between them. The CDR3 length is 12 residues. The V gene's germline CDR1 is MNHNS and CDR2 SASEGT.

A few counts support this clone. J is TRBJ2-7 and V is TRBV2, with 13 bases aligning to TRBD2. Germline V gene sequence: CDR1 SNHLY, CDR2 FYNNEI. This CDR3 comprises 14 residues. The ends lost 6 bases at V and 6 bases at J; junction bases unmatched: 5. CDR3 sequence (DNA): TGTGCCAGCAGAGGGACTAGCGGGAAGGGCGAGCAGTACTTC. Protein: CASRGTSGKGEQYF.

This chain joins TRBV7-9 and TRBJ2-1; the match to TRBD1 covers 7 bases. This CDR3 comprises 16 residues. V dropped 2 bases and J dropped 7; count of bases not matched to a gene: 11. Germline lookup yields CDR1 SEHNR and CDR2 FQNEAQ (reference sequence). The CDR3 DNA sequence: TGTGCCAGCAGCTTAAATAGTGGGACAGTGGCTAATGAGCAGTTCTTC. It yields the protein CASSLNSGTVANEQFF.

CDR3 sequence reads: CASSTRTQAYGYTF. DNA for the CDR3: TGTGCCAGCAGCACCCGGACACAAGCCTATGGCTACACCTTC. The J gene is TRBJ1-2, the V gene TRBV9; D is perhaps TRBD1 (5 bases). Trimming pared 4 bases from V and 4 bases from J, leaving 14 bases between. The CDR3 runs to 14 residues. Germline assignment: CDR1 SGDLS and CDR2 YYNGEE.

The V call is TRBV7-8, the J call TRBJ1-6, with D maybe TRBD1 (5 bases). Germline V CDR1 and CDR2: SGHVS, FQNEAQ. The V and J ends lost 3 bases and 0 bases respectively, with 15 bases between them. This CDR3 region has 18 residues. CDR3 sequence reads: CASSFSSQGSSYNSPLHF. The CDR3 region has the DNA TGTGCCAGCAGCTTTTCCAGTCAGGGTAGCTCCTATAATTCACCCCTCCACTTT. The complete variable domain, with remaining parts taken from reference TRBV7-8 and TRBJ1-6, reads GAGVSQSPRYKVAKRGQDVALRCDPISGHVSLFWYQQALGQGPEFLTYFQNEAQLDKSGLPSDRFFAERPEGSVSTLKIQRTQQEDSAVYLCASSFSSQGSSYNSPLHFGNGTRLTVT.

This clone came up a few times. The V gene is TRBV28, the J gene TRBJ2-7, with 14 bases lining up with TRBD2. The CDR3 contains 14 residues. The junction had 4 bases not matched to a gene; V was cut back by 8 bases and J by 4 bases. Germline values: CDR1 MDHEN, CDR2 SYDVKM. The CDR3 spells CASRGLAGGYEQYF. The CDR3 DNA reads as TGTGCCAGCCGAGGACTAGCGGGAGGTTACGAGCAGTACTTC.

The chain joins TRBV9 to TRBJ2-5, with D unclear. This CDR3 comprises 14 residues. V was clipped by 7 bases and J by 2 bases, with 15 bases between them. CDR1 and CDR2 (germline): SGDLS, YYNGEE. CDR3 protein: CASAPVSRQETQYF. CDR3 in DNA: TGTGCCAGCGCCCCCGTGAGCCGACAAGAGACCCAGTACTTC. Full variable domain (outside the CDR3, taken from reference TRBV9 and TRBJ2-5): DSGVTQTPKHLITATGQRVTLRCSPRSGDLSVYWYQQSLDQGLQFLIQYYNGEERAKGNILERFSAQQFPDLHSELNLSSLELGDSALYFCASAPVSRQETQYFGPGTRLLVL.

The J gene is TRBJ2-7, the V gene TRBV9, with a weak D call TRBD1 (6 bases). Trimming removed 2 bases at V and 2 bases at J, with 11 bases between. Looked up from germline, CDR1 is SGDLS and CDR2 is YYNGEE. The CDR3 sequence is 14 residues long. The CDR3 protein is CASSVGATAYEQYF. The CDR3 region has the DNA TGTGCCAGCAGCGTGGGGGCGACAGCCTACGAGCAGTACTTC. Supplemented by reference TRBV9 and TRBJ2-7, the full variable domain reads DSGVTQTPKHLITATGQRVTLRCSPRSGDLSVYWYQQSLDQGLQFLIQYYNGEERAKGNILERFSAQQFPDLHSELNLSSLELGDSALYFCASSVGATAYEQYFGPGTRLTVT.

This clone was counted once. The V gene is TRBV7-9, the J gene TRBJ1-6; 7 bases fit TRBD1. The germline CDR1 and CDR2 sequences are SEHNR and FQNEAQ (reference sequence). Trimming cost V 3 bases and J 8 bases; bases outside gene matches: 1. This CDR3 spans 13 amino acids. CDR3 DNA: TGTGCCAGCAGCTTTGGACAGGATTCACCCCTCCACTTT. Protein sequence: CASSFGQDSPLHF.

The CDR3 is CASSISRELTDTQYF. The CDR3 coding sequence is TGTGCCAGTAGTATATCCCGGGAACTCACAGATACGCAGTATTTT. The V gene is TRBV19, the J gene TRBJ2-3; a weak D match, TRBD2 (5 bases). Germline CDR1 LNHDA, CDR2 SQIVND (reference sequence). The CDR3 length is 15 residues. V was trimmed by 2 bases and J by 2 bases, leaving 11 bases between them.

The chain joins TRBV3-1 (or the pseudogene TRBV3-2) to TRBJ1-1, with no clear D. CDR3 size: 14 residues. Germline CDR1 reads LGHDT; CDR2 reads YNNKEL (reference sequence). V was clipped by 1 base and J by 1 base, with 7 bases between them. The CDR3 DNA reads as TGTGCCAGCAGCCAAGCCCAGTGGAACACTGAAGCTTTCTTT. Protein sequence: CASSQAQWNTEAFF.

The V call is TRBV28, the J call TRBJ2-5; D is undetermined. The CDR3 spans 17 residues. V was trimmed by 3 bases and J by 5 bases, leaving 22 bases between them. From germline, CDR1 is MDHEN and CDR2 SYDVKM. CDR3 sequence reads: CASSFPGASWVGETQYF. The CDR3 DNA is TGTGCCAGCAGTTTCCCTGGCGCTAGTTGGGTCGGGGAGACCCAGTACTTC.

This clone has only one observation. This sequence joins TRBV11-1 and TRBJ2-3; no firm D call. In germline, CDR1 is SGHAT, CDR2 FQDESV (reference sequence). This CDR3 is built from 13 residues. The V end lost 5 bases, the J end lost 2 bases, and 8 bases lay between the germline ends. CDR3 DNA: TGTGCCAGCAGCGAGTTTCACACAGATACGCAGTATTTT. Its translation: CASSEFHTDTQYF. Drawing the rest from reference TRBV11-1 and TRBJ2-3, the complete variable domain is EAEVAQSPRYKITEKSQAVAFWCDPISGHATLYWYRQILGQGPELLVQFQDESVVDDSQLPKDRFSAERLKGVDSTLKIQPAELGDSAMYLCASSEFHTDTQYFGPGTRLTVL.